These 7 T cell receptor beta chains were all obtained from the same sample, sequenced in a study of T cells after yellow fever vaccination. TCRdb redid the calling of the 5' RACE reads with MiXCR, one entry per CDR3 protein. The sample lists fewer than 150,000 distinct CDR3 sequences, about 6.8% occurring once. The sequenced sample was CD4+ T cells sorted from PBMCs, obtained 35 to 50 days after the first yellow fever vaccination. The receptor source for this set is a man aged 18 to 29 who received the YFV17D yellow fever vaccine.

The chain combines TRBV18 with TRBJ2-5; D gene ambiguous. Germline CDR1 and CDR2: KGHSH and LQKENI. The CDR3 loop spans 14 amino acids. Trimming removed 0 bases at V and 2 bases at J, with 7 bases between. CDR3 coding DNA: TGTGCCAGCTCACCACCGGGAACACAAGAGACCCAGTACTTC. Protein product: CASSPPGTQETQYF.

This clonotype showed up many times. The chain couples TRBV10-3 to TRBJ2-1; TRBD1 matches 7 bases. Trimming removed 5 bases from V and 5 bases from J; junction bases left unmatched: 9. CDR1 and CDR2 (germline): ENHRY, SYGVKD. The CDR3 length is 15 residues. CDR3 residues: CAISYRGVLDNEQFF. CDR3 coding DNA: TGTGCCATCAGTTACAGGGGCGTTCTCGACAATGAGCAGTTCTTC.

This clonotype occurred many times. The rearrangement links TRBV11-1 to TRBJ2-1, with 10 bases fitting TRBD1. Germline V CDR1 and CDR2: SGHAT, FQDESV (reference sequence). With V trimmed by 1 base and J by 6 bases, 6 bases remained unmatched. The CDR3 totals 16 residues. The CDR3 sequence is CASSLGPGQGSNEQFF. The CDR3 DNA follows: TGTGCCAGCAGCTTAGGGCCGGGACAGGGGAGCAATGAGCAGTTCTTC.

Many counts were recorded for this clonotype. The chain joins TRBV5-6 to TRBJ2-7; TRBD1 is a possible D gene (5 bases). This CDR3 region has 13 residues. Germline V CDR1 and CDR2: SGHDT, YYEEEE. Trimming took 4 bases from V and 7 from J, leaving 15 bases between them. The CDR3 region has the DNA TGTGCCAGCAGCCGCGACAAGGGGCGAGAGCAGTACGTC. This sequence encodes CASSRDKGREQYV.

This clonotype showed up many times. This chain links TRBV15 with TRBJ1-2, with 7 bases fitting TRBD1. After removal of 9 bases from V and 8 bases from J, the junction contained 15 bases not matched to a gene. The CDR3 has 14 residues. Germline loops: CDR1 LNHNV, CDR2 YYDKDF (reference sequence). CDR3 protein: CATEPDRVIGGYTF. The CDR3 nucleotides read TGTGCCACTGAGCCTGACAGGGTCATCGGCGGCTACACCTTC.

The table lists this clonotype with a few counts. J is TRBJ2-5 and V is TRBV5-1, with TRBD2 matching 13 bases. The V gene end was trimmed by 4 bases and the J gene end by 2 bases; junction bases not matched to a gene: 2. Germline values: CDR1 SGHRS, CDR2 YFSETQ. The CDR3 extends over 15 amino acids. The CDR3 region is CASSRLAGGQETQYF. The CDR3 DNA reads TGCGCCAGCAGCAGACTAGCGGGGGGACAAGAGACCCAGTACTTC.

This clonotype was seen at least ten times. The rearrangement links TRBV20-1 to TRBJ2-5; the D gene is possibly TRBD1 (6 bases). Germline values: CDR1 DFQATT, CDR2 SNEGSKA (reference sequence). This CDR3 has 14 amino acids. V lost 0 bases, J lost 1 base, and 9 bases lay in between. In DNA form, the CDR3 reads TGCAGTGCTAGAGATCGCAGGGGCCAAGAGACCCAGTACTTC. This codes for CSARDRRGQETQYF.